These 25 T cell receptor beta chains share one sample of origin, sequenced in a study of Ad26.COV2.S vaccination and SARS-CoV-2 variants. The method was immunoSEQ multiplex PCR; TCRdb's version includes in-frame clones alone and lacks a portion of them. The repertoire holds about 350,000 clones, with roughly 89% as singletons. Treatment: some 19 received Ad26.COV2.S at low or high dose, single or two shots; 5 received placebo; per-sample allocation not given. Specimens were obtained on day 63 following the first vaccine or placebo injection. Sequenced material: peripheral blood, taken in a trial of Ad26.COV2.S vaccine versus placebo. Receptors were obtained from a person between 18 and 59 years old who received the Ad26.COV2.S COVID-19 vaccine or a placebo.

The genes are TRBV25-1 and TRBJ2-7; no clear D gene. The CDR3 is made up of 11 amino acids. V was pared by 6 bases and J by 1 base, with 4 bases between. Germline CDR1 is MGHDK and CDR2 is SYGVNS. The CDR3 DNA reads TGTGCCAGCAGCCAATCCTACGAGCAGTACTTC. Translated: CASSQSYEQYF.

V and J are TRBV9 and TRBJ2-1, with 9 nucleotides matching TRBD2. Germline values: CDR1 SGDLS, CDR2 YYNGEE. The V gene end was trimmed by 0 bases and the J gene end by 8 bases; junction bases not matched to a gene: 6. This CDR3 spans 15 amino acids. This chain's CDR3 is CASSVGGSGSDEQFF. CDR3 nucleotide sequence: TGTGCCAGCAGCGTAGGCGGTAGCGGGAGTGATGAGCAGTTCTTC.

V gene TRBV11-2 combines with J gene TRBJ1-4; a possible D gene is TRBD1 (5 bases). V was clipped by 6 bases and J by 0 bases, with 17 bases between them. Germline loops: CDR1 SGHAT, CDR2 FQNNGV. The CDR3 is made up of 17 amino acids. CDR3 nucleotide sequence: TGTGCCAGCAGTTATCCGACAGTCCCAACAACTAATGAAAAACTGTTTTTT. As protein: CASSYPTVPTTNEKLFF.

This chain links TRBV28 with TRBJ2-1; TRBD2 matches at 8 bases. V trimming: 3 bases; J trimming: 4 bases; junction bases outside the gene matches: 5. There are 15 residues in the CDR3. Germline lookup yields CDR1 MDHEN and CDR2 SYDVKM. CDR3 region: CASSFFSGEYNEQFF. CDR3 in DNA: TGTGCCAGCAGTTTTTTTAGCGGGGAATACAATGAGCAGTTCTTC.

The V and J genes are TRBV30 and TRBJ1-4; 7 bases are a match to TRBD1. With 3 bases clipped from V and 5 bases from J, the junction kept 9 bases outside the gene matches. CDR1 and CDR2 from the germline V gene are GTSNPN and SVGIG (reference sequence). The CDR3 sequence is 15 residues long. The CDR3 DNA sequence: TGTGCCTGGAGCCCTGGTCAGGGGGGAAATGAAAAACTGTTTTTT. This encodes CAWSPGQGGNEKLFF.

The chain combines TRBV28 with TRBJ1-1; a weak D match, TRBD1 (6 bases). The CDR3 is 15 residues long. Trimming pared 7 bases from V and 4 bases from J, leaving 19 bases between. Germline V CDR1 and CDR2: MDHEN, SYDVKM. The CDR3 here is CASIFLGGGGTEAFF. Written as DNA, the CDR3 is TGTGCCAGCATCTTTCTCGGGGGGGGCGGCACTGAAGCTTTCTTT. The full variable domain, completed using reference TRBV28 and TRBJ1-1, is DVKVTQSSRYLVKRTGEKVFLECVQDMDHENMFWYRQDPGLGLRLIYFSYDVKMKEKGDIPEGYSVSREKKERFSLILESASTNQTSMYLCASIFLGGGGTEAFFGQGTRLTVV.

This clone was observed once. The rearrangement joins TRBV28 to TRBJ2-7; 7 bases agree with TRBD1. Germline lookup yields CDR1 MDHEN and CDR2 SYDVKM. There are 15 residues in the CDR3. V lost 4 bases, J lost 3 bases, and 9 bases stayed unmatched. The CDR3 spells CASSSKTGLFYEQYF. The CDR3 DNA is TGTGCCAGCAGTTCTAAGACAGGGTTGTTCTACGAGCAGTACTTC. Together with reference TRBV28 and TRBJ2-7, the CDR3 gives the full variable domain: DVKVTQSSRYLVKRTGEKVFLECVQDMDHENMFWYRQDPGLGLRLIYFSYDVKMKEKGDIPEGYSVSREKKERFSLILESASTNQTSMYLCASSSKTGLFYEQYFGPGTRLTVT.

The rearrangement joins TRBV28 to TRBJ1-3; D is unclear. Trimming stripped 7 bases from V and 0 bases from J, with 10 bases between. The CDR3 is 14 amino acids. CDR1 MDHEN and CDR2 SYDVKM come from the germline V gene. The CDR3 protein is CASIRALSGNTIYF. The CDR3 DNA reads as TGTGCCAGCATCCGCGCGCTCTCTGGAAACACCATATATTTT.

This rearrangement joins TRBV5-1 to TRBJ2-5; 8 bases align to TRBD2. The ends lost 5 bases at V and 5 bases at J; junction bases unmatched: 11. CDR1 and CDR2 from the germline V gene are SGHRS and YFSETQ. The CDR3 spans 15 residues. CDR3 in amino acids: CASRREERRRETQYF. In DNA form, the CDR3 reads TGCGCCAGCAGGCGGGAGGAAAGGAGGCGCGAGACCCAGTACTTC.

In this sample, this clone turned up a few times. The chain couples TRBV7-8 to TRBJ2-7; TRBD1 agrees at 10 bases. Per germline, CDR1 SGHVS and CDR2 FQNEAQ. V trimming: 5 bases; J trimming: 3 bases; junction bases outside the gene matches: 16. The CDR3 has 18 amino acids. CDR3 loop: CASSHKGTGTGVRYEQYF. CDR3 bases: TGTGCCAGCAGCCATAAGGGGACCGGGACAGGGGTCCGCTACGAGCAGTACTTC.

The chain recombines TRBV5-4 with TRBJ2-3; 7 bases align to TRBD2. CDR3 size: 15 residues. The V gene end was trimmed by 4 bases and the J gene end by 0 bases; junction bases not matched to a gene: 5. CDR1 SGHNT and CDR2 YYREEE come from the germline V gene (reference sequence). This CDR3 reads CASSAGLVSTDTQYF. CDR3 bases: TGTGCCAGCAGCGCCGGACTAGTAAGCACAGATACGCAGTATTTT. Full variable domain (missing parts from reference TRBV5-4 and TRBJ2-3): ETGVTQSPTHLIKTRGQQVTLRCSSQSGHNTVSWYQQALGQGPQFIFQYYREEENGRGNFPPRFSGLQFPNYSSELNVNALELDDSALYLCASSAGLVSTDTQYFGPGTRLTVL.

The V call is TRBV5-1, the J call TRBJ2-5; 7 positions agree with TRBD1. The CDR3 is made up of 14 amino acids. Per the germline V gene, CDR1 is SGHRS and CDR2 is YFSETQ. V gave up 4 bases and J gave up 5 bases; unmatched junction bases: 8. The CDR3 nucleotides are TGCGCCAGCAGCCTGGGACAGAGTGGGGAGACCCAGTACTTC. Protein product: CASSLGQSGETQYF.

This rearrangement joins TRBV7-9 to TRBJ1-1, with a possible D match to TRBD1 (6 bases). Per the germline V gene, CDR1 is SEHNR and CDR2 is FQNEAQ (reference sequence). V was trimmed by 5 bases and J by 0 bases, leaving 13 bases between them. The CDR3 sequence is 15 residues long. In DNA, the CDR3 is TGTGCCAGCAGCCCACAAGGACAGTTGAACACTGAAGCTTTCTTT. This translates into CASSPQGQLNTEAFF.

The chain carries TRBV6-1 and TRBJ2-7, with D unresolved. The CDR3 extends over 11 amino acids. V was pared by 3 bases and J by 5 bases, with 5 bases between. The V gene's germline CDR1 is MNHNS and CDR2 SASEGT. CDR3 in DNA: TGTGCCAGCAGTGAGGTGGACGAGCAGTACTTC. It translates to CASSEVDEQYF.

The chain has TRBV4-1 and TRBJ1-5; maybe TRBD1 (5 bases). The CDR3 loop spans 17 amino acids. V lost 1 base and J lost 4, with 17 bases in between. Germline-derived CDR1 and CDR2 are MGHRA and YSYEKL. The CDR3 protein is CASSQVGGRARNQPQHF. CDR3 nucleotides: TGCGCCAGCAGCCAAGTGGGGGGGAGGGCGCGAAATCAGCCCCAGCATTTT.

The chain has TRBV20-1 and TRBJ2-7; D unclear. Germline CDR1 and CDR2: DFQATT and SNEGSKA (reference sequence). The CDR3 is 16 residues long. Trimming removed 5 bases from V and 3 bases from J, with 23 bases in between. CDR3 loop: CSAGGMTSTPGYEQYF. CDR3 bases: TGCAGTGCTGGTGGGATGACCTCCACTCCTGGCTACGAGCAGTACTTC.

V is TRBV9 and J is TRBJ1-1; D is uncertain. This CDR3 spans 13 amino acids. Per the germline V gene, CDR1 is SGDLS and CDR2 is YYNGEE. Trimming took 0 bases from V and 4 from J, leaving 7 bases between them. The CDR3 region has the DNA TGTGCCAGCAGCGTAGGCAGGTTCACTGAAGCTTTCTTT. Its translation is CASSVGRFTEAFF.

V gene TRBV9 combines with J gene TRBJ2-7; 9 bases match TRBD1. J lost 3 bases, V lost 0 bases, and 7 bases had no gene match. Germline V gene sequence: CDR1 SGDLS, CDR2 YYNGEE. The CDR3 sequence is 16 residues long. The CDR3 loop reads CASSVGGQGHFYEQYF. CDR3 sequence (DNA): TGTGCCAGCAGCGTAGGGGGACAGGGACACTTCTACGAGCAGTACTTC.

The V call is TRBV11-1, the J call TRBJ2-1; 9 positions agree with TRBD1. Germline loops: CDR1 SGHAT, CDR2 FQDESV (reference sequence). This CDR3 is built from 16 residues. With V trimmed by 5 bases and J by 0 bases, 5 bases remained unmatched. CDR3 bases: TGTGCCAGCAGCCCACAGGGGGCCGTCTCCTACAATGAGCAGTTCTTC. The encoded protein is CASSPQGAVSYNEQFF.

As DNA, the CDR3 is TGTGCCAGCAGCCCAGGGGGAAATTCACCCCTCCACTTT. Its translation is CASSPGGNSPLHF. The chain carries TRBV6-5 and TRBJ1-6, with 7 bases that match TRBD1. The CDR3 consists of 13 residues. The germline V gene has CDR1 MNHEY and CDR2 SVGAGI. Trimming took 6 bases from V and 7 from J; bases not matched to a gene: 3.

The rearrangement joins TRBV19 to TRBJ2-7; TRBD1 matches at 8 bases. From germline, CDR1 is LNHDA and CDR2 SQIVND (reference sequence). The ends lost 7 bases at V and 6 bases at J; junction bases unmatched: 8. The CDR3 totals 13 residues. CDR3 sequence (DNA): TGTGCCAGTAAGGGGACAGGAACGAGCGAGCAGTACTTC. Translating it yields CASKGTGTSEQYF.

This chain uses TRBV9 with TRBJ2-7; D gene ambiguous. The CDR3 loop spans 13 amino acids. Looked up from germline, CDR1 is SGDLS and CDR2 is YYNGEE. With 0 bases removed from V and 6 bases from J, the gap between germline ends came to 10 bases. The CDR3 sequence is CASSVVLGSEQYF. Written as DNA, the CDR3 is TGTGCCAGCAGCGTAGTCCTTGGCTCCGAGCAGTACTTC.

CDR3 loop: CAISDGGIQETQYF. DNA of the CDR3: TGTGCCATCAGTGATGGGGGGATTCAAGAGACCCAGTACTTC. The chain employs TRBV10-3 and TRBJ2-5; TRBD2 is a possible D gene (6 bases). The V gene lost 3 bases and the J gene lost 2 bases, with 10 bases spanning the gap. This CDR3 is built from 14 residues. Germline V gene data show CDR1 as ENHRY and CDR2 as SYGVKD.

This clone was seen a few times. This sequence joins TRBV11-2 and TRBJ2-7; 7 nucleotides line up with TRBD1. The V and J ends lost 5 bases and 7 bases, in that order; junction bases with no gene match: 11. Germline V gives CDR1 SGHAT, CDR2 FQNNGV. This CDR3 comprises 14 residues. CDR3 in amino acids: CASSKGAEELEQYF. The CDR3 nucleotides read TGTGCCAGCAGCAAGGGGGCCGAGGAGCTTGAGCAGTACTTC.

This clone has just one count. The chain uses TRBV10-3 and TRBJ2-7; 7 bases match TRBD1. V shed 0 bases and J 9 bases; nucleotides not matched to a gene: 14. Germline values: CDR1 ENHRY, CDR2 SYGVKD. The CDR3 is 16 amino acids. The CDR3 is CAISESVTGTLSGQYF. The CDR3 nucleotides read TGTGCCATCAGTGAGTCGGTGACAGGGACCCTCAGCGGGCAGTACTTC.